The next 18 T cell receptor beta chains were all read from a single sample in a study of T cell responses to AZD1222 COVID-19 vaccine (dated by TCRdb to about 2021). Library preparation was by the immunoSEQ multiplex PCR assay. TCRdb obtained this table from immuneACCESS and retained in-frame rearrangements with V and J assigned. These tables miss some clones; where compared with another copy, unresolved V genes account for less than half of the shortfall, and the remainder is unexplained. This sample gives about 150,000 clones in total; roughly 90% of them show up just once. The ten largest clones capture more than 3% of the sample. What this sample's time point label stands for: baseline before first vaccination. Here the sequenced sample was peripheral blood, taken on day 0 of AZD1222 vaccination. These receptors all stem from an adult in good health.

The rearrangement joins TRBV9 to TRBJ1-5; D is perhaps TRBD1 (6 bases). The V gene lost 0 bases and the J gene lost 5 bases, with 9 bases spanning the gap. Germline V gives CDR1 SGDLS, CDR2 YYNGEE. CDR3 length: 14 residues. CDR3 loop: CASSVGGADQPQHF. The CDR3 nucleotides read TGTGCCAGCAGCGTAGGGGGGGCGGATCAGCCCCAGCATTTT. Filled out from reference TRBV9 and TRBJ1-5, the complete variable domain reads DSGVTQTPKHLITATGQRVTLRCSPRSGDLSVYWYQQSLDQGLQFLIQYYNGEERAKGNILERFSAQQFPDLHSELNLSSLELGDSALYFCASSVGGADQPQHFGDGTRLSIL.

To note about this clone: One junction end does not reproduce the germline sequence, and a read error may be involved. The V and J genes are TRBV27 and TRBJ2-7; tentatively, D is TRBD1 or TRBD2 (6 bases each). Germline V gene lookup returns CDR1 MNHEY and CDR2 SMNVEV (reference sequence). The length of the CDR3 is 16 residues. CDR3 amino acids: CASSLSGAGRSYEQYF. The CDR3 region has the DNA TGTGCCAGCAGTCTATCGGGGGCAGGGAGGTCCTACGAGCAGTACTTC.

The chain combines TRBV5-1 with TRBJ2-7, with 7 bases fitting TRBD1. This CDR3 comprises 13 residues. Germline V lookup: CDR1 SGHRS, CDR2 YFSETQ. Unmatched junction bases numbered 1, after V lost 3 bases and J lost 1 base. The CDR3 region has the DNA TGCGCCAGCAGCTCGGACAGGTCCTACGAGCAGTACTTC. Protein sequence: CASSSDRSYEQYF.

This chain links TRBV7-8 with TRBJ2-7; TRBD2 might be the D (6 bases). Trimming removed 7 bases from V and 6 bases from J, with 19 bases in between. The CDR3 contains 14 residues. CDR1 is SGHVS and CDR2 is FQNEAQ in the germline V gene. The CDR3 sequence: CASTLRESKVEQYF. For the CDR3, the DNA is TGTGCCAGCACTTTACGGGAGTCAAAGGTCGAGCAGTACTTC.

V gene TRBV24-1 combines with J gene TRBJ2-7; TRBD1 is a possible D gene (5 bases). V lost 4 bases, J lost 5 bases, and 11 bases lay in between. CDR1 and CDR2 from the germline V gene are KGHDR and SFDVKD. This CDR3 has 13 amino acids. The CDR3 sequence is CATSESAGNEQYF. CDR3 coding DNA: TGTGCCACCAGTGAGTCAGCAGGGAACGAGCAGTACTTC.

V and J are TRBV5-1 and TRBJ2-3; D is uncertain. Germline values: CDR1 SGHRS, CDR2 YFSETQ. The CDR3 has 14 residues. Trimming shortened V by 4 bases and J by 5 bases, and 14 bases separated the two germline ends. The CDR3 protein is CASSRVGREDTQYF. The CDR3 DNA sequence: TGCGCCAGCAGCCGCGTCGGGCGAGAAGATACGCAGTATTTT.

This rearrangement joins TRBV14 to TRBJ1-1; 9 bases line up with TRBD1. The CDR3 contains 13 residues. Germline V gene lookup returns CDR1 SGHDN and CDR2 FVKESK. Trimming took 4 bases from V and 11 from J; bases not matched to a gene: 8. CDR3 nucleotide sequence: TGTGCCAGCAGCCTCGTCCCTGGACAGGGGGCTTTCTTT. Residues: CASSLVPGQGAFF.

This sequence joins TRBV5-1 and TRBJ2-7, with 8 bases matching TRBD1. The V gene end was trimmed by 4 bases and the J gene end by 2 bases; junction bases not matched to a gene: 11. There are 16 residues in the CDR3. Germline CDR1 reads SGHRS; CDR2 reads YFSETQ. The CDR3 coding sequence is TGCGCCAGCAGCCCACAGAGCAGCAGGGGGCCCTACGAGCAGTACTTC. It yields the protein CASSPQSSRGPYEQYF.

This chain links TRBV28 with TRBJ2-1, with D tentatively TRBD2 (6 bases). Trimming stripped 3 bases from V and 2 bases from J, with 11 bases between. There are 15 residues in the CDR3. The germline CDR1 and CDR2 sequences are MDHEN and SYDVKM. In nucleotides, the CDR3 is TGTGCCAGCAGTTTTGCCGGGAGACCCTACAATGAGCAGTTCTTC. This encodes CASSFAGRPYNEQFF.

The chain combines TRBV19 with TRBJ1-2; 9 bases fit TRBD1. Per germline, CDR1 LNHDA and CDR2 SQIVND (reference sequence). The CDR3 length is 15 residues. J lost 0 bases, V lost 5 bases, and 4 bases had no gene match. The CDR3 region is CASSLGQGANYGYTF. CDR3 DNA: TGTGCCAGTAGTCTGGGACAGGGAGCTAACTATGGCTACACCTTC.

The V call is TRBV4-2, the J call TRBJ1-4; D gene uncertain. Germline V gene sequence: CDR1 LGHNA, CDR2 YNFKEQ. The CDR3 totals 18 residues. V was trimmed by 1 base and J by 0 bases, leaving 15 bases between them. The CDR3 is CASSQGDQAFATNEKLFF. The CDR3 DNA reads as TGTGCCAGCAGCCAAGGGGATCAGGCTTTTGCAACTAATGAAAAACTGTTTTTT.

The chain is built from TRBV9 and TRBJ2-2, with D uncertain. Trimming removed 4 bases from V and 0 bases from J, with 10 bases in between. Germline V gene lookup returns CDR1 SGDLS and CDR2 YYNGEE. The CDR3 runs to 15 residues. Here the CDR3 DNA reads TGTGCCAGCAGCCCAGGTTTCACGAACACCGGGGAGCTGTTTTTT. The encoded protein is CASSPGFTNTGELFF.

This clone has just one count. V usage is TRBV7-9 and J usage is TRBJ2-5; weak D call: TRBD2 (5 bases). This CDR3 has 15 residues. Germline V lookup: CDR1 SEHNR, CDR2 FQNEAQ (reference sequence). V was trimmed by 0 bases and J by 3 bases, leaving 11 bases between them. CDR3 loop: CASSLATRGKETQYF. CDR3 in DNA: TGTGCCAGCAGCTTAGCTACGCGAGGGAAAGAGACCCAGTACTTC.

The V call is TRBV7-2, the J call TRBJ2-5; no firm D call. CDR1 is SGHTA and CDR2 is FQGNSA in the germline V gene. The V gene lost 2 bases and the J gene lost 5 bases, with 6 bases spanning the gap. CDR3 length: 12 residues. CDR3 nucleotide sequence: TGTGCCAGCAGCTTATTGTGGGAGACCCAGTACTTC. The encoded protein is CASSLLWETQYF.

V and J are TRBV12-3 or TRBV12-4 and TRBJ1-1; D gene ambiguous. Trimming took off 3 bases at V and 3 bases at J, with 8 bases between the two ends. This CDR3 is 13 amino acids long. In DNA form, the CDR3 reads TGTGCCAGCAGTTTTAAGCGGGACACTGAAGCTTTCTTT. This gives the protein CASSFKRDTEAFF.

The rearrangement uses TRBV19 and TRBJ2-7; TRBD1 matches at 12 bases. The length of the CDR3 is 13 residues. V lost 10 bases and J lost 5; bases outside the gene matches: 6. Germline CDR1 reads LNHDA; CDR2 reads SQIVND (reference sequence). The DNA of the CDR3 is TGTGCCACTAGGGGGACAGGGGGCCACGAGCAGTACTTC. Amino acids: CATRGTGGHEQYF. Using reference TRBV19 and TRBJ2-7 for the parts outside the CDR3, the full variable domain is DGGITQSPKYLFRKEGQNVTLSCEQNLNHDAMYWYRQDPGQGLRLIYYSQIVNDFQKGDIAEGYSVSREKKESFPLTVTSAQKNPTAFYLCATRGTGGHEQYFGPGTRLTVT.

The rearrangement links TRBV5-6 to TRBJ2-7; D is unclear. This CDR3 has 14 residues. V gave up 3 bases and J gave up 4 bases, with 14 bases separating them. Germline V lookup: CDR1 SGHDT, CDR2 YYEEEE. CDR3 amino acids: CASSSSRLSYEQYF. The DNA of the CDR3 is TGTGCCAGCAGCTCTTCCAGGCTCTCATACGAGCAGTACTTC.

The genes are TRBV6-5 and TRBJ2-3; 13 bases fit TRBD2. Germline CDR1 MNHEY, CDR2 SVGAGI. V gave up 9 bases and J gave up 5 bases; unmatched junction bases: 8. The CDR3 contains 15 residues. CDR3 protein: CARLTSGRRVDTQYF. CDR3 bases: TGTGCCAGGTTGACTAGCGGGAGGCGAGTAGATACGCAGTATTTT.